One sample yielded the 2 T cell receptor beta chains listed below, sequenced in a study of CXCR3-negative and CXCR3-positive naive CD8 T cells. UMI-labeled 5' RACE yielded the TRB cDNA libraries. From the 5' RACE reads, TCRdb lists one entry per CDR3 protein and no DNA. The sample totals more than 50,000 distinct CDR3 sequences. Sequencing was carried out using naive CXCR3- CD8+ T cells from blood. The subset was: CD45RO-CCR7+CD27+CD95- naive CD8+ T cells lacking CXCR3 (TNR3-). These receptors all come from a human donor in good health. Some clones in this sample may be carry-over from other donors' samples.

The chain is built from TRBV28 and TRBJ2-2; there is no DNA to check the TCRdb D call of TRBD1. The CDR3 totals 15 residues. CDR1 and CDR2 (germline): MDHEN, SYDVKM. This CDR3 is CASSPGTTNTGELFF.

This chain connects TRBV29-1 to TRBJ1-1; without DNA, the TCRdb call of TRBD1 cannot be checked. This CDR3 comprises 11 residues. The germline CDR1 and CDR2 sequences are SQVTM and ANQGSEA. The CDR3 spells CSVDPGGEAFF.